This T cell receptor (beta chain) was documented in a study of blood T cell repertoires in COVID-19. Looking at the study overall: The cDNA or gDNA used as material had been derived from T cells, B-cell-depleted T cells, or PBMCs.

V lost 1 base to trimming and J lost 7 bases, with 14 bases between them. Germline lookup yields CDR1 SGHTA and CDR2 FQGNSA. The CDR3 spans 15 residues. Profiling relied on immunoSEQ multiplex PCR, and the TCRdb table lists in-frame clones only, not all of them. The sample carries 61,000 or so clones, roughly 88% recorded once. The chain carries TRBV7-2 and TRBJ1-5; D not certain. Sequenced material: peripheral blood. This TCR came from a woman older than 75 with active COVID-19. The CDR3: CASSLEARSGQPQHF. CDR3 DNA sequence: TGTGCCAGCAGCTTAGAGGCCCGCTCAGGCCAGCCCCAGCATTTT.